This record covers a single TCR beta chain. The antigen remains unidentified. This CDR3 is built from 13 residues. V lost 4 bases, J lost 8 bases, and 1 base stayed unmatched. Germline CDR1 LNHDA, CDR2 SQIVND (reference sequence). This specimen belongs to a study of beta chain features in type 1 diabetes. Notes on the study in general: For Type 1 diabetes patients, all four CD4+ subsets carried TCRB CDR3s that were moderately but significantly shorter.

Blood was collected once per donor into heparin, averaging approximately 110 mL. CD45RO/CCR7/CD25/CD127/CD95/CD27 separated CD4+ naive, central memory, regulatory and stem cell-like memory cells by sorting. Expressed TCRB transcripts were sequenced because the entire RNA isolate underwent reverse transcription. The repertoire was sequenced with immunoSEQ multiplex PCR; TCRdb's copy has only in-frame clones and lacks some. This sample has 640,000 or so clones, with about an eighth found just once. This chain joins TRBV19 and TRBJ1-6; 8 bases are shared with TRBD1. This clonotype was sampled from a young man with type 1 diabetes. Sequencing was carried out using naive CD4+ T cells from blood. The CDR3 sequence is CASSTDRDSPLHF. Here the CDR3 DNA reads TGTGCCAGTAGTACGGACAGGGATTCACCCCTCCACTTT.